This T cell receptor beta chain is drawn from a study of cytomegalovirus exposure and HLA in healthy donors. The PCR contained 60 Vbeta and 13 Jbeta primers. Source study methods: There were around 78 million unique TCR beta chains by a later count, and approximately 11 million of them were shared. Data came from immunoSEQ multiplex PCR; TCRdb stores just in-frame clones and leaves some out. V, J and clone size were drawn from that table, and D and trimming were deduced from the DNA. The repertoire holds some 160,000 clones, with approximately 71% as singletons. This clone was seen a few times. The CDR3 covers 13 residues. Germline V gene data show CDR1 as ENHRY and CDR2 as SYGVKD. V gave up 7 bases and J gave up 4 bases, with 12 bases separating them.

The chain is built from TRBV10-3 and TRBJ2-3, with D perhaps TRBD1 (7 bases). The sequence was obtained from a woman between 18 and 29 years old in good health and CMV-seropositive. Sequencing used PBMCs. In DNA form, the CDR3 reads TGTGCCATCACGTCAGGGGGGTCAGATACGCAGTATTTT. Protein: CAITSGGSDTQYF.